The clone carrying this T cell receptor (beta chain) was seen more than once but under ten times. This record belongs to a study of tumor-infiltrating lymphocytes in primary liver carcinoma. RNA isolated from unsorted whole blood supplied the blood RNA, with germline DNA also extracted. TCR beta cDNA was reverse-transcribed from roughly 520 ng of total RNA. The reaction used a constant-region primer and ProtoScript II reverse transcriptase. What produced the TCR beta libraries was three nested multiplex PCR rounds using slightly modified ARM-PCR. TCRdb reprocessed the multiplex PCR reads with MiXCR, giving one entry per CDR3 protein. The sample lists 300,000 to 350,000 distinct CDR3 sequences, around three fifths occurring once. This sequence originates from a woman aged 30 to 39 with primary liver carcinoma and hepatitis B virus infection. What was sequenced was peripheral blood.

The CDR3 sequence: CASSEEGNSPLHF. The CDR3 DNA reads as TGTGCCAGCAGTGAAGAGGGTAATTCACCCCTCCACTTT. The V call is TRBV6-1, the J call TRBJ1-6; D gene unclear. Germline loops: CDR1 MNHNS, CDR2 SASEGT. Deletions cut 1 base from V and 6 bases from J, with 4 bases between. The CDR3 is 13 residues long.